The TCR beta chain described here comes from a study of regulatory T cells in long-lasting Graves disease. Study information: Recently diagnosed Graves' patients had received antithyroid drugs for under 3 months.

The time point is: newly diagnosed GD, antithyroid drugs for less than 3 months. Generation of the TCR library employed RNA extracted from PBMCs. This clonotype was counted only a few times. The V gene's germline CDR1 is SGHVS and CDR2 FQNEAQ. V dropped 5 bases and J dropped 0 bases, with 14 bases sitting between them. The CDR3 totals 16 residues. Construction of TCR beta libraries relied on iRepertoire HTBI primers and on Arm-PCR targeting CDR3 regions. TCRdb re-called the multiplex PCR reads with MiXCR, one entry per CDR3 protein. In the table there are 350,000 to 500,000 distinct CDR3 sequences, roughly 15% of which are singletons. The sample was also linked to a second study, of T cells in Graves' hyperthyroidism and ophthalmopathy.

The material was peripheral blood mononuclear cells (PBMCs), obtained at new diagnosis, from a patient treated with antithyroid drugs. This clonotype was sampled from a woman aged 45-65 years with Graves disease. The chain recombines TRBV7-8 with TRBJ1-3; no clear D gene. DNA for the CDR3: TGTGCCAGCAGCCCCACGGCGGTCCTCTCTGGAAACACCATATATTTT. This translates into CASSPTAVLSGNTIYF.